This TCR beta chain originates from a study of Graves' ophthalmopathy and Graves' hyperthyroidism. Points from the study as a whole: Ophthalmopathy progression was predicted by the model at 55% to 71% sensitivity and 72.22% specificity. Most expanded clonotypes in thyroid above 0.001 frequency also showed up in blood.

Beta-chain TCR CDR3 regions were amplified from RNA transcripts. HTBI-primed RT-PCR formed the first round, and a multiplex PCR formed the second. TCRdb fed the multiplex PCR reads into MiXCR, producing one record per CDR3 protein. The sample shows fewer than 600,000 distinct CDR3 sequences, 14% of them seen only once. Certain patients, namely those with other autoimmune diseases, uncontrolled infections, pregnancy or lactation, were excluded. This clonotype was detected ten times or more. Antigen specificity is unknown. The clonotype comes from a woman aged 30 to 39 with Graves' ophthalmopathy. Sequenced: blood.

The CDR3 DNA reads as TGTGCCAGCAGTTACAGGGGGATCGATTCACCCCTCCACTTT. Translated, it gives CASSYRGIDSPLHF. The rearrangement joins TRBV6-5 to TRBJ1-6, with a weak D call TRBD1 (6 bases). V was pared by 2 bases and J by 8 bases, with 10 bases between. Germline V CDR1 and CDR2: MNHEY, SVGAGI. The CDR3 consists of 14 residues.